The rows below give T cell receptor beta chains drawn from one sample of a study of blood T cell repertoires in COVID-19. Generated by immunoSEQ multiplex PCR, the TCRdb table keeps only in-frame clones and is missing some. The sample records 60,000 to 85,000 clones, just over 85% being singletons. The material sequenced was peripheral blood. Receptors were obtained from a woman older than 75 with active or convalescent COVID-19. Each CDR3 is given with its conserved first and last residue. The order of the fields is J gene, V gene, clone size, D gene, CDR3 DNA, CDR3 protein. D genes are given only for firm matches. A row's size may be missing; if present it is once, few, many or a size class.

>TRBJ1-2|TRBV3-1/TRBV3-2|few|TRBD1
TGTGCCAGCAGCCCGCAAGGTACAGGGGGTGGCTACACCTTC
CASSPQGTGGGYTF
>TRBJ1-5|TRBV19|.|.
TGTGCCAGTAGCCTGCGTATTGATCAGCCCCAGCATTTT
CASSLRIDQPQHF
>TRBJ1-2|TRBV19|.|.
TGTGCCAGTAGTATAAGGAGGGAGTATGGCTACACCTTC
CASSIRREYGYTF
>TRBJ2-1|TRBV27|.|.
TGTGCCAGCAGTTTATACGGTCCTGAGCTGGAGAGGAGAAACATCCAATACAATGAGCAGTTCTTC
CASSLYGPELERRNIQYNEQFF
>TRBJ2-5|TRBV12-5|.|TRBD2
TGTGCTAGGGGGAGAGACGGACTAGCGGGAGAGGAGACCCAGTACTTC
CARGRDGLAGEETQYF
>TRBJ1-2|TRBV27|.|.
TGTGCCAGCAGTGCCGGCGGTGGCTACACCTTC
CASSAGGGYTF
>TRBJ1-6|TRBV5-4|.|TRBD1
TGTGCCAGCAGCCTCGGGACAGGGTGGAATTCACCCCTCCACTTT
CASSLGTGWNSPLHF
>TRBJ1-1|TRBV7-6|few|TRBD1
TGTGCCAGCAGCTCCCTGACAGGGGGCTACACTGAAGCTTTCTTT
CASSSLTGGYTEAFF
>TRBJ1-4|TRBV19|.|.
TGTGCCAGTAGTGTAACAGCAAGCGAAAAACTGTTTTTT
CASSVTASEKLFF
>TRBJ1-4|TRBV5-1|.|.
TGCGCCAGCAGCAGGGGTTCAGGTCCGGTGTTTTTT
CASSRGSGPVFF
>TRBJ2-7|TRBV6-5|.|.
TGTGCCAGCCAAGCGGACTCCTACGAGCAGTACTTC
CASQADSYEQYF
>TRBJ1-5|TRBV6-2/TRBV6-3|.|.
TGTGCCAGCAGTTACCCGCAGGGGACGGGTTGGGTGCCCCAGCATTTT
CASSYPQGTGWVPQHF
>TRBJ2-3|TRBV10-3|.|.
TGTGCCATCAGTGAGTCGGCGGGTCCAGATACGCAGTATTTT
CAISESAGPDTQYF
>TRBJ2-1|TRBV14|.|TRBD2
TGTGCCAGCAGCCAACTCCCCGGCGGGGGGGCCCTCAATGAGCAGTTCTTC
CASSQLPGGGALNEQFF
>TRBJ1-2|TRBV19|.|TRBD1
TGTGCCAGTAGTCGAACAGGGGTCTATGGCTACACCTTC
CASSRTGVYGYTF
>TRBJ2-1|TRBV19|.|.
TGTGCCAGTAGTCGCCCTCGGGGTTCCACCTACAATGAGCAGTTCTTC
CASSRPRGSTYNEQFF
>TRBJ1-2|TRBV10-3|.|.
TGTGCCATCAGTGAGTCGGGAGGGAGTAACTATGGCTACACCTTC
CAISESGGSNYGYTF
>TRBJ1-3|TRBV6-5|once|TRBD1
TGTGCCAGCAAAAGGGGGCGAACTGGAAACACCATATATTTT
CASKRGRTGNTIYF
>TRBJ1-1|TRBV19|.|.
TGTGCCAGTATCCCGGACAAGAACACTGAAGCTTTCTTT
CASIPDKNTEAFF